A selection of T cell receptor beta chains follows, all from one sample in a study of blood T cell repertoires in COVID-19. The data were produced by immunoSEQ multiplex PCR, yet TCRdb's version contains in-frame clones alone and is incomplete. The table has about 100,000 clones, about 91% seen once. Sequencing was performed on peripheral blood. These receptors all stem from a human donor in a cohort sampled during active COVID-19. Each CDR3 is given with its conserved first and last residue. Each record gives: J gene, clone size, D gene, V gene, CDR3 DNA, CDR3 protein. The D gene is left open where the match is weak. Only part of the rows carry a size: once, few, many, or a class if the clone is expanded.

j_gene: TRBJ2-4; abundance: -; d_gene: -; v_gene: TRBV19; CDR3nt: TGTGCCAGTAGTACTCGGGGAGCCAAAAACATTCAGTACTTC; CDR3aa: CASSTRGAKNIQYF
j_gene: TRBJ2-2; abundance: -; d_gene: TRBD1; v_gene: TRBV19; CDR3nt: TGTGCCAGTATTGGCCCGACAGGGAAGAGCGGGGAGCTGTTTTTT; CDR3aa: CASIGPTGKSGELFF
j_gene: TRBJ2-5; abundance: -; d_gene: TRBD1; v_gene: TRBV5-1; CDR3nt: TGCGCCAGCAGCTTGGGGACAGGGGGTTTGGAGACCCAGTACTTC; CDR3aa: CASSLGTGGLETQYF
j_gene: TRBJ1-4; abundance: once; d_gene: TRBD1; v_gene: TRBV29-1; CDR3nt: TGCAGCGTTGGCCACTCAGGGGGGGAAAAACTGTTTTTT; CDR3aa: CSVGHSGGEKLFF
j_gene: TRBJ1-5; abundance: -; d_gene: TRBD1; v_gene: TRBV28; CDR3nt: TGTGCCAGCAGTACGGGACAGGGGTTGGGCAATCAGCCCCAGCATTTT; CDR3aa: CASSTGQGLGNQPQHF
j_gene: TRBJ2-1; abundance: -; d_gene: TRBD2; v_gene: TRBV7-9; CDR3nt: TGTGCCAGCAGCACCGGACTAGCGGGCCCAGCTGAGCAGTTCTTC; CDR3aa: CASSTGLAGPAEQFF
j_gene: TRBJ2-1; abundance: -; d_gene: -; v_gene: TRBV6-4; CDR3nt: TGTGCCAGCAGTGACCGGGACAACAATGAGCAGTTCTTC; CDR3aa: CASSDRDNNEQFF
j_gene: TRBJ1-5; abundance: -; d_gene: TRBD1; v_gene: TRBV15; CDR3nt: TGTGCCACCAGCACATCAGGGGGCGGAGATCAGCCCCAGCATTTT; CDR3aa: CATSTSGGGDQPQHF
j_gene: TRBJ1-2; abundance: -; d_gene: -; v_gene: TRBV6-5; CDR3nt: TGTGCCAGCACCCTGAACTATGGCTACACCTTC; CDR3aa: CASTLNYGYTF
j_gene: TRBJ2-7; abundance: -; d_gene: TRBD1; v_gene: TRBV6-5; CDR3nt: TGTGCCAGCAGTTACTCCACAGGGGTCAACGAGCAGTACTTC; CDR3aa: CASSYSTGVNEQYF
j_gene: TRBJ1-4; abundance: -; d_gene: -; v_gene: TRBV19; CDR3nt: TGTGCCAGTAGACCCACGGTTAATGTTAATGAAAAACTGTTTTTT; CDR3aa: CASRPTVNVNEKLFF
j_gene: TRBJ1-2; abundance: -; d_gene: -; v_gene: TRBV5-1; CDR3nt: TGCGCCAGCAGCTTGGCCGAGGGCAATGGCTACACCTTC; CDR3aa: CASSLAEGNGYTF
j_gene: TRBJ2-3; abundance: -; d_gene: -; v_gene: TRBV5-1; CDR3nt: TGCGCCAGCAGCTTTGGCAGTTCTAGCACAGATACGCAGTATTTT; CDR3aa: CASSFGSSSTDTQYF
j_gene: TRBJ1-2; abundance: -; d_gene: -; v_gene: TRBV4-3; CDR3nt: TGCGCCAGCAGCCCGAGGGTTGGAGATGGCTACACCTTC; CDR3aa: CASSPRVGDGYTF
j_gene: TRBJ1-2; abundance: -; d_gene: -; v_gene: TRBV7-2; CDR3nt: TGTGCCAGCAGCTTAGGAGGGGGTAATGGCTACACCTTC; CDR3aa: CASSLGGGNGYTF
j_gene: TRBJ2-1; abundance: -; d_gene: TRBD2; v_gene: TRBV18; CDR3nt: TGTGCCAGCTCATCAACCATACTTATAGCGGGAGGCAATGAGCAGTTCTTC; CDR3aa: CASSSTILIAGGNEQFF
j_gene: TRBJ1-3; abundance: -; d_gene: -; v_gene: TRBV6-5; CDR3nt: TGTGCCAGCATTAGCGTCTCTGGAAACACCATATATTTT; CDR3aa: CASISVSGNTIYF
j_gene: TRBJ2-7; abundance: -; d_gene: TRBD2; v_gene: TRBV5-4; CDR3nt: TGTGCCAGCAGCTACGGGGGGGTCTCCTACGAGCAGTACTTC; CDR3aa: CASSYGGVSYEQYF
j_gene: TRBJ1-4; abundance: -; d_gene: TRBD1; v_gene: TRBV5-1; CDR3nt: TGCGCCAGCAGCTTGGACAGGGGACACAAACGGGAAAAACTGTTTTTT; CDR3aa: CASSLDRGHKREKLFF
j_gene: TRBJ2-6; abundance: -; d_gene: TRBD1; v_gene: TRBV18; CDR3nt: TGTGCCAGCTCGCGACAGGGCGCAAGCTCTGGGGCCAACGTCCTGACTTTC; CDR3aa: CASSRQGASSGANVLTF
j_gene: TRBJ2-1; abundance: -; d_gene: -; v_gene: TRBV18; CDR3nt: TGTGCCAGCTCACCGCTTGATAGCTCCTACAATGAGCAGTTCTTC; CDR3aa: CASSPLDSSYNEQFF
j_gene: TRBJ2-3; abundance: once; d_gene: -; v_gene: TRBV5-8; CDR3nt: TGTGCCAGCAGCAGGACATCAGGGGCAGGGGATACGCAGTATTTT; CDR3aa: CASSRTSGAGDTQYF
j_gene: TRBJ2-3; abundance: -; d_gene: -; v_gene: TRBV6-1; CDR3nt: TGTGCCAGCAGTGAATACCAATTCAGGTCGGTTCCAGATACGCAGTATTTT; CDR3aa: CASSEYQFRSVPDTQYF
j_gene: TRBJ1-1; abundance: -; d_gene: TRBD1; v_gene: TRBV7-2; CDR3nt: TGTGCCAGCAGCTCCGGACAGGGTCGCACTGAAGCTTTCTTT; CDR3aa: CASSSGQGRTEAFF
j_gene: TRBJ2-1; abundance: -; d_gene: -; v_gene: TRBV24-1; CDR3nt: TGTGCCACCAGTGATTTTGGGGCTAGCGCAAGGAATGAGCAGTTCTTC; CDR3aa: CATSDFGASARNEQFF
j_gene: TRBJ2-7; abundance: -; d_gene: -; v_gene: TRBV27; CDR3nt: TGTGCCAGCAGTTTTGGGACATTCACCGAGCAGTACTTC; CDR3aa: CASSFGTFTEQYF
j_gene: TRBJ2-7; abundance: -; d_gene: -; v_gene: TRBV3-1/TRBV3-2; CDR3nt: TGTGCCAGCAGCCAAGCCTTCTACGAGCAGTACTTC; CDR3aa: CASSQAFYEQYF
j_gene: TRBJ1-2; abundance: -; d_gene: -; v_gene: TRBV30; CDR3nt: TGTGCCTGGAGTGTTGGCAGGGATTTTGGCTACACCTTC; CDR3aa: CAWSVGRDFGYTF
j_gene: TRBJ2-3; abundance: -; d_gene: -; v_gene: TRBV5-1; CDR3nt: TGCGCCAGCAGCTTGGATGACAGCGGCACAGATACGCAGTATTTT; CDR3aa: CASSLDDSGTDTQYF
j_gene: TRBJ2-3; abundance: -; d_gene: TRBD1; v_gene: TRBV7-8; CDR3nt: TGTGCCAGCAGCTCGGGGCGAAGTGTCGAGACAGGGAAGAGCACAGATACGCAGTATTTT; CDR3aa: CASSSGRSVETGKSTDTQYF
j_gene: TRBJ2-2; abundance: -; d_gene: -; v_gene: TRBV19; CDR3nt: TGTGCCAGTGCCTCGGGGTGGGTCACCGGGGAGCTGTTTTTT; CDR3aa: CASASGWVTGELFF
j_gene: TRBJ1-3; abundance: few; d_gene: -; v_gene: TRBV7-9; CDR3nt: TGTGCCAGCACCCAAGGAGGGGCAGGGGATGGAAACACCATATATTTT; CDR3aa: CASTQGGAGDGNTIYF
j_gene: TRBJ2-7; abundance: -; d_gene: TRBD2; v_gene: TRBV10-3; CDR3nt: TGTGCCATCAGGACTAGCGGGAGCGAGCAGTACTTC; CDR3aa: CAIRTSGSEQYF
j_gene: TRBJ2-3; abundance: -; d_gene: TRBD1; v_gene: TRBV7-9; CDR3nt: TGTGCCAGCAGCTTAAGACAGGGGGCATCAGATACGCAGTATTTT; CDR3aa: CASSLRQGASDTQYF
j_gene: TRBJ2-1; abundance: -; d_gene: TRBD2; v_gene: TRBV19; CDR3nt: TGTGCCAGTTCCGGGACTAGTCGGATCAATGAGCAGTTCTTC; CDR3aa: CASSGTSRINEQFF
j_gene: TRBJ2-1; abundance: -; d_gene: -; v_gene: TRBV11-3; CDR3nt: TGTGCCAGCAGCTCTAGATACAATGAGCAGTTCTTC; CDR3aa: CASSSRYNEQFF
j_gene: TRBJ2-7; abundance: once; d_gene: -; v_gene: TRBV4-3; CDR3nt: TGCGCCAGCAGCCAAGCCCTGGACGGAGGCTACGAGCAGTACTTC; CDR3aa: CASSQALDGGYEQYF
j_gene: TRBJ2-2; abundance: -; d_gene: TRBD2; v_gene: TRBV15; CDR3nt: TGTGCCACCAGCACAAGACTAGCGGGAGCCGGCACCGGGGAGCTGTTTTTT; CDR3aa: CATSTRLAGAGTGELFF
j_gene: TRBJ1-1; abundance: -; d_gene: TRBD1; v_gene: TRBV15; CDR3nt: TGTGCCACCAGCAGTCAGGGGGCCGGGGACGAAGCTTTCTTT; CDR3aa: CATSSQGAGDEAFF
j_gene: TRBJ1-5; abundance: -; d_gene: -; v_gene: TRBV19; CDR3nt: TGTGCCAGTAGTACCAGTCACGCATTCGGGAATCAGCCCCAGCATTTT; CDR3aa: CASSTSHAFGNQPQHF
j_gene: TRBJ2-7; abundance: once; d_gene: -; v_gene: TRBV6-2/TRBV6-3; CDR3nt: TGTGCCAGCAGTTACCCCGGACTGGAGAACGAGCAGTACTTC; CDR3aa: CASSYPGLENEQYF